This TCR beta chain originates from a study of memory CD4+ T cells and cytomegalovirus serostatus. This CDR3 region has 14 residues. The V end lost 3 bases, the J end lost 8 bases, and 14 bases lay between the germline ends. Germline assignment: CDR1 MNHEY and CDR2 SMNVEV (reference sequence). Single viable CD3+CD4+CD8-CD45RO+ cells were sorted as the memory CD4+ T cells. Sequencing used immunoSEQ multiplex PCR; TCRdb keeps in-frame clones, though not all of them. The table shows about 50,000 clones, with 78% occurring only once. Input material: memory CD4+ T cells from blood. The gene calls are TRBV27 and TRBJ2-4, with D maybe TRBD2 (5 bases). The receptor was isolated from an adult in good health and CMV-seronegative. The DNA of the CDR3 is TGTGCCAGCAGTTTCTCCCGGGATTCGCACATTCAGTACTTC. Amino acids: CASSFSRDSHIQYF.